This T cell receptor beta chain was retrieved from a study of shared clonotypes between healthy human individuals. Trimming stripped 3 bases from V and 2 bases from J, with 14 bases between. Germline CDR1 reads SGHTA; CDR2 reads FQGTGA. This CDR3 spans 16 amino acids. Caucasian adults living in Nashville, Tennessee, provided all samples. TCRdb's table, derived via immunoSEQ multiplex PCR, lists solely in-frame clones and lacks some. This sample has roughly 2.5 million clones, with roughly nine tenths found just once. The sample comprised naive CD4+ T cells sorted from blood. The subset: CD45RA+ positively selected. The chain carries TRBV7-3 and TRBJ2-1; TRBD2 might be the D (5 bases). This TCR derives from a man between 18 and 35 years old in good health. CDR3 sequence reads: CASSFSGGRTYNEQFF. In nucleotides, the CDR3 is TGTGCCAGCAGCTTTAGTGGTGGGAGAACCTACAATGAGCAGTTCTTC.